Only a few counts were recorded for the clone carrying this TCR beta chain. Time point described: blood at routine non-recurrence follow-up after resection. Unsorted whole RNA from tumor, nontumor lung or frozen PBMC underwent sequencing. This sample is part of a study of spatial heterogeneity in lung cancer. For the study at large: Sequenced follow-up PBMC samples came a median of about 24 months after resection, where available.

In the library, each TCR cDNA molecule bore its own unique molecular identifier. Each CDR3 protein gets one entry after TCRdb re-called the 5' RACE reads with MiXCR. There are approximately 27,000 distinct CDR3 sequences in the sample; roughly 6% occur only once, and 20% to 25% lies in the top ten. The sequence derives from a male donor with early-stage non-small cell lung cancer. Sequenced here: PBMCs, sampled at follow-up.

CDR3 DNA: TGCAGTGCTAGAGTTCAGACAGGGGAGCACACCGGGGAGCTGTTTTTT. It encodes CSARVQTGEHTGELFF. V and J are TRBV20-1 and TRBJ2-2; 8 nucleotides align to TRBD1. The CDR3 has 16 amino acids. Germline loops: CDR1 DFQATT, CDR2 SNEGSKA (reference sequence). Unmatched junction bases numbered 7, after V lost 1 base and J lost 3 bases.